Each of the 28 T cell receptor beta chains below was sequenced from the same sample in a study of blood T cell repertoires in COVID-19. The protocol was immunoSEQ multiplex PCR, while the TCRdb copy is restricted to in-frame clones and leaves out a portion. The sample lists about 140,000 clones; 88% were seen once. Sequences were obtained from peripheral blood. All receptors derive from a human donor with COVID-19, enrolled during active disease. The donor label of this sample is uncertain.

CDR3 residues: CASSLVRNTIYF. CDR3 in DNA: TGTGCCAGCAGTCTCGTTAGAAACACCATATATTTT. The gene calls are TRBV12-3 or TRBV12-4 and TRBJ1-3; D is undetermined. The CDR3 is 12 residues long. Trimming left V 5 bases short and J 5 bases short, with 7 bases between.

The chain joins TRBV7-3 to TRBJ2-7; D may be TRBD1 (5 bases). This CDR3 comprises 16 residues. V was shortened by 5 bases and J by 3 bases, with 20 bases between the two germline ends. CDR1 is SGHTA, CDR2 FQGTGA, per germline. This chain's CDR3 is CASSNPEDSGHYEQYF. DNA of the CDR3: TGTGCCAGCAGCAACCCGGAAGACTCAGGACACTACGAGCAGTACTTC.

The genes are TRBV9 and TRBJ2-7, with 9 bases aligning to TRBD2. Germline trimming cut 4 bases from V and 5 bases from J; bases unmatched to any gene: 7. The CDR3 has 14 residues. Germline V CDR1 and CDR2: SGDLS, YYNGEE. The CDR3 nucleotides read TGTGCCAGCAGCTTTAGCGGGAGAGGGGACGAGCAGTACTTC. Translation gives CASSFSGRGDEQYF.

CDR3 region: CASSIALELRGAGELFF. The CDR3 DNA reads TGTGCCAGTAGTATCGCCCTCGAGTTGCGGGGGGCCGGGGAGCTGTTTTTT. The chain is built from TRBV19 and TRBJ2-2, with TRBD2 identical over 8 bases. This CDR3 has 17 residues. V lost 3 bases to trimming and J lost 6 bases; unmatched junction nucleotides: 12. CDR1 and CDR2 from the germline V gene are LNHDA and SQIVND (reference sequence).

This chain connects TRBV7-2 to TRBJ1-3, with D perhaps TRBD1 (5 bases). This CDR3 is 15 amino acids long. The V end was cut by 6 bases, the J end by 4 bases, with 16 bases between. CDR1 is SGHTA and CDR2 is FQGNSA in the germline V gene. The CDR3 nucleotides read TGTGCCAGCAGGACACAGGTCTACATCGGAAACACCATATATTTT. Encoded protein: CASRTQVYIGNTIYF. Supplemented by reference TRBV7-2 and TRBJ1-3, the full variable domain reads GAGVSQSPSNKVTEKGKDVELRCDPISGHTALYWYRQSLGQGLEFLIYFQGNSAPDKSGLPSDRFSAERTGGSVSTLTIQRTQQEDSAVYLCASRTQVYIGNTIYFGEGSWLTVV.

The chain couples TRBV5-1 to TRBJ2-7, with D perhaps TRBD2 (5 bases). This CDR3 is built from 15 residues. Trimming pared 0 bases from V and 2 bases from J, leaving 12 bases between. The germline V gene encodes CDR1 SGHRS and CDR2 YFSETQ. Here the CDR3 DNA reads TGCGCCAGCAGCTTGGTGCCGGGAACCCCCTACGAGCAGTACTTC. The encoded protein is CASSLVPGTPYEQYF.

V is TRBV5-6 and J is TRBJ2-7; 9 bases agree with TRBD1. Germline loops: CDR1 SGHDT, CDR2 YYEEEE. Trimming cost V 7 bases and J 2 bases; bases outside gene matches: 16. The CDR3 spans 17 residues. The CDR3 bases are TGTGCCAGCGGACCTACCCCATTGGACAGGGGAACCTACGAGCAGTACTTC. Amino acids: CASGPTPLDRGTYEQYF.

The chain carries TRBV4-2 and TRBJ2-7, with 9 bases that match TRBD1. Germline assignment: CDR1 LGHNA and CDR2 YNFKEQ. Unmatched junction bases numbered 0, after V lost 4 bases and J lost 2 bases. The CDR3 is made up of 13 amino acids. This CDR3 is CASSRQGAYEQYF. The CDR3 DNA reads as TGTGCCAGCAGCCGACAGGGGGCCTACGAGCAGTACTTC.

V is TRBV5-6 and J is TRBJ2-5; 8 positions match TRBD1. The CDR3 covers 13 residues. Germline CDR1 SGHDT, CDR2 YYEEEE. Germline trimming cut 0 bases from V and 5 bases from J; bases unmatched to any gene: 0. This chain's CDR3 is CASSLGDRETQYF. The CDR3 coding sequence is TGTGCCAGCAGCTTGGGGGACAGGGAGACCCAGTACTTC. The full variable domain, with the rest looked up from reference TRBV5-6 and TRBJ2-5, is DAGVTQSPTHLIKTRGQQVTLRCSPKSGHDTVSWYQQALGQGPQFIFQYYEEEERQRGNFPDRFSGHQFPNYSSELNVNALLLGDSALYLCASSLGDRETQYFGPGTRLLVL.

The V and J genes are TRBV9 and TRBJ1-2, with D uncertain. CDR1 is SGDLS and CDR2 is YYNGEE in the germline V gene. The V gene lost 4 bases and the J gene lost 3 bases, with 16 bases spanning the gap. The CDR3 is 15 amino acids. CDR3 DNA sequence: TGTGCCAGCAGCCCGGACTGGGGATTGGACTATGGCTACACCTTC. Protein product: CASSPDWGLDYGYTF.

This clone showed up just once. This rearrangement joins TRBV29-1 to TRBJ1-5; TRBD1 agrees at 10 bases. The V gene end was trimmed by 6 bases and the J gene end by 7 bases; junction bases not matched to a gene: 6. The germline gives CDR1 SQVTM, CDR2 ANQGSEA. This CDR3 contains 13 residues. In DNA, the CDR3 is TGCAGCGTGTCTCGGGACAGGGGACAGCCCCAGCATTTT. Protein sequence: CSVSRDRGQPQHF.

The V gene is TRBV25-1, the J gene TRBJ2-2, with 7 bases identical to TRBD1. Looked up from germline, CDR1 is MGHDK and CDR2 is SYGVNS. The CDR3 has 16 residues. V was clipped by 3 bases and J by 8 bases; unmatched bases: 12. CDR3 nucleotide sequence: TGTGCCAGCAGTGAGAGACAGGGCTTTAACAGAGGGGAGCTGTTTTTT. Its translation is CASSERQGFNRGELFF. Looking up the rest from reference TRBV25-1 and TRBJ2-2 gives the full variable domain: EADIYQTPRYLVIGTGKKITLECSQTMGHDKMYWYQQDPGMELHLIHYSYGVNSTEKGDLSSESTVSRIRTEHFPLTLESARPSHTSQYLCASSERQGFNRGELFFGEGSRLTVL.

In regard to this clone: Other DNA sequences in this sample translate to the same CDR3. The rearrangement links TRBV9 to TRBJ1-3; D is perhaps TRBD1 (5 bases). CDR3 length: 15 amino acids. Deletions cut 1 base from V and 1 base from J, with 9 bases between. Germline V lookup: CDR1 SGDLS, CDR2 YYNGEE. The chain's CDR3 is CASSVQGTSGNTIYF. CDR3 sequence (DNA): TGTGCCAGCAGCGTACAGGGTACATCTGGAAACACCATATATTTT. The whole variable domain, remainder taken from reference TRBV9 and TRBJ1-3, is DSGVTQTPKHLITATGQRVTLRCSPRSGDLSVYWYQQSLDQGLQFLIQYYNGEERAKGNILERFSAQQFPDLHSELNLSSLELGDSALYFCASSVQGTSGNTIYFGEGSWLTVV.

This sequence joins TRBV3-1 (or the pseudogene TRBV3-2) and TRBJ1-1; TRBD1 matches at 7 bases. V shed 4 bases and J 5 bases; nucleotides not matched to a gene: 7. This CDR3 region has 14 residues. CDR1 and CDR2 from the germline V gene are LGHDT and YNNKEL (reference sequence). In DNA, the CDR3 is TGTGCCAGCAGCCTCTTGACAGGGTCGACTGAAGCTTTCTTT. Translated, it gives CASSLLTGSTEAFF.

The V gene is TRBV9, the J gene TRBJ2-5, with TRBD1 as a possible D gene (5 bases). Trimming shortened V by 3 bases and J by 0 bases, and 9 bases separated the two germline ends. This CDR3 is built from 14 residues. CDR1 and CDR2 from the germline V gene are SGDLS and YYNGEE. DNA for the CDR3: TGTGCCAGCAGCGGCGACAGAAACCAAGAGACCCAGTACTTC. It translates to CASSGDRNQETQYF.

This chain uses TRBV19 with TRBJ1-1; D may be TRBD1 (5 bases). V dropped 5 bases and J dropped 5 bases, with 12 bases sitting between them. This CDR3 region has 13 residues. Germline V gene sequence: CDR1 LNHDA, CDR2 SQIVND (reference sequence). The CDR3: CASSQTVGTEAFF. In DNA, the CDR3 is TGTGCCAGTAGTCAGACAGTGGGAACTGAAGCTTTCTTT. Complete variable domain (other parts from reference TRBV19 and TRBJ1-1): DGGITQSPKYLFRKEGQNVTLSCEQNLNHDAMYWYRQDPGQGLRLIYYSQIVNDFQKGDIAEGYSVSREKKESFPLTVTSAQKNPTAFYLCASSQTVGTEAFFGQGTRLTVV.

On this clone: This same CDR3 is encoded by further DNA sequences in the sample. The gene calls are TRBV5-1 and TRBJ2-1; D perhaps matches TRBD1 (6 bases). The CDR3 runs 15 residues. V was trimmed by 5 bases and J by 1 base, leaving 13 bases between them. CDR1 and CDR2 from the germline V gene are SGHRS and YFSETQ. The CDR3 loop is CASSAPGTSYNEQFF. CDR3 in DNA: TGCGCCAGCAGTGCCCCCGGGACATCCTACAATGAGCAGTTCTTC.

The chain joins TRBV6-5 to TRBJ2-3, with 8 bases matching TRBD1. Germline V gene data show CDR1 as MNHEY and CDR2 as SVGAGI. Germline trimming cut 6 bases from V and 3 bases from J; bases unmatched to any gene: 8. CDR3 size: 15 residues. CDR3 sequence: CASSPRTGRTDTQYF. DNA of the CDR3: TGTGCCAGCAGCCCCCGGACAGGGAGGACAGATACGCAGTATTTT.

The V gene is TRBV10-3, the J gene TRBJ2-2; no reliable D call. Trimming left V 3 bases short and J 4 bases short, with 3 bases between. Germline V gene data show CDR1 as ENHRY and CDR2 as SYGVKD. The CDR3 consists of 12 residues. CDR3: CAISDGTGELFF. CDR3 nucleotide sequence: TGTGCCATCAGTGACGGCACCGGGGAGCTGTTTTTT.

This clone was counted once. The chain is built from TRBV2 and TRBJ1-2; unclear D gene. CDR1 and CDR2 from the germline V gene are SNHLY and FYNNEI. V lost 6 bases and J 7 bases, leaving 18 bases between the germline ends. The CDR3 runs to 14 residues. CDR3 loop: CASRLQTAFGGYTF. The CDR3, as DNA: TGTGCCAGCAGGCTTCAGACTGCTTTTGGTGGCTACACCTTC.

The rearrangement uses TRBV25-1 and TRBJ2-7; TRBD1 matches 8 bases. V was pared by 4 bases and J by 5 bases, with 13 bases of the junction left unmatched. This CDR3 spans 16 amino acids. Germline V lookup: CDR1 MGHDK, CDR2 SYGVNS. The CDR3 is CASSGPGGAGSDEQYF. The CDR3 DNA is TGTGCCAGCAGTGGACCAGGGGGCGCAGGATCGGACGAGCAGTACTTC.

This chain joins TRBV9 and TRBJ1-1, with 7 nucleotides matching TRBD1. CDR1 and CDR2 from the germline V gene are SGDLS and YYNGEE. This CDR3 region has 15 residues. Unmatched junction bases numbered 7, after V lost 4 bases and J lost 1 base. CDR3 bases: TGTGCCAGCAGCCCCTCCGGACAGGAGAACACTGAAGCTTTCTTT. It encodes CASSPSGQENTEAFF.

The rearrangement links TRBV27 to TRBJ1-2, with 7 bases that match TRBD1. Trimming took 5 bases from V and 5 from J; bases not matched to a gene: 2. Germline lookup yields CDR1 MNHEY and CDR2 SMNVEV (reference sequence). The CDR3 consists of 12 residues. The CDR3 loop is CASSPQGYGYTF. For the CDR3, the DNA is TGTGCCAGCAGTCCACAGGGGTATGGCTACACCTTC.

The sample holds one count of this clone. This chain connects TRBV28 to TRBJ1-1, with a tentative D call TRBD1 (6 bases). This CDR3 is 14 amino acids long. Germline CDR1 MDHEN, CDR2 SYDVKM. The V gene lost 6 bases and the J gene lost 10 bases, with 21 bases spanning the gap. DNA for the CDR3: TGTGCCAGCAGGCCGGGACACCGGAATATAGGAGCTTTCTTT. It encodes CASRPGHRNIGAFF.

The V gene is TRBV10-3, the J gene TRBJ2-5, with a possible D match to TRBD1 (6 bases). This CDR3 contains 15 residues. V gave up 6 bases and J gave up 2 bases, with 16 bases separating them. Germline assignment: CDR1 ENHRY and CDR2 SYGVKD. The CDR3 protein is CAIRTWDTEQETQYF. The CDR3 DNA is TGTGCCATCAGGACTTGGGACACCGAACAAGAGACCCAGTACTTC.

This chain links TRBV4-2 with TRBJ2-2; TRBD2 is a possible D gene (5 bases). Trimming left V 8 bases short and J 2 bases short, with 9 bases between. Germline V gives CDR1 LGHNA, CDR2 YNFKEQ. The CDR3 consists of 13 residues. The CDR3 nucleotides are TGTGCCAGCCAGGACTTTAACACCGGGGAGCTGTTTTTT. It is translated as CASQDFNTGELFF.

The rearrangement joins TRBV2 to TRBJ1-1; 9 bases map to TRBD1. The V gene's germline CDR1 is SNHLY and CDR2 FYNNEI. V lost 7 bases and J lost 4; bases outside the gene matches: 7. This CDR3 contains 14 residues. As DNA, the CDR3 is TGTGCCAGCATGAGGGACAGGGTGGGCACTGAAGCTTTCTTT. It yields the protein CASMRDRVGTEAFF.

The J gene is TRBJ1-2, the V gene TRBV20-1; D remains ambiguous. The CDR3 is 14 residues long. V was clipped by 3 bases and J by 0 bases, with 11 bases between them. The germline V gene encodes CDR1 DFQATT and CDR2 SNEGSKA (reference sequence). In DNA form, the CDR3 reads TGCAGTGCTAGTTTCGGTGCGACTAACTATGGCTACACCTTC. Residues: CSASFGATNYGYTF.